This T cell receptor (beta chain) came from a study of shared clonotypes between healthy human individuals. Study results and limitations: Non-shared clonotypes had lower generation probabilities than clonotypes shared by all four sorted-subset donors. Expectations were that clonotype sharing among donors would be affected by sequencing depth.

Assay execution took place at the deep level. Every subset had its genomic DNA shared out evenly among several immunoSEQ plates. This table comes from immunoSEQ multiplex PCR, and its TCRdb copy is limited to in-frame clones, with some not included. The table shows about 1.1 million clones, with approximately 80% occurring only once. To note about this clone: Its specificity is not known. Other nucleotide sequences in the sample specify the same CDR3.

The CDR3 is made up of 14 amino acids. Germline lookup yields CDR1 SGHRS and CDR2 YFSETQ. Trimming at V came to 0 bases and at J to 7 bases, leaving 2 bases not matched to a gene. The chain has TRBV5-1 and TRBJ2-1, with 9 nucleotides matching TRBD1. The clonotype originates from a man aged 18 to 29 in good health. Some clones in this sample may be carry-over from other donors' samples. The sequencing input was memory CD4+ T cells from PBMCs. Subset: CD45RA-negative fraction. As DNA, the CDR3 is TGCGCCAGCAGCTTGGAAGGGACAGGGAATGAGCAGTTCTTC. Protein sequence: CASSLEGTGNEQFF.